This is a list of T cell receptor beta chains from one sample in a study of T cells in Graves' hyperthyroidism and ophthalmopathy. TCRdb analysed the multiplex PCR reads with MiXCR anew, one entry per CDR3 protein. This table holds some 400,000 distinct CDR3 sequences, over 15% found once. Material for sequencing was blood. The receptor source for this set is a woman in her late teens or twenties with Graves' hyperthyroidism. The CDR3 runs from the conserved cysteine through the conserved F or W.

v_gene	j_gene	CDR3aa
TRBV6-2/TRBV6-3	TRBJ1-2	CASSSAGTANYGYTF
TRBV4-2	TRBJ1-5	CASSQVPLYQPQHF
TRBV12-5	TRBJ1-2	CASGTGNYGYTF
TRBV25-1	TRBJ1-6	CASSEFNSPLHF
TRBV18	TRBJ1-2	CASSPYGTHDLGYTF
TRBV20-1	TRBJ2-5	CSAGQGQETQYF
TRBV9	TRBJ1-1	CASSVALGLDTEAFF
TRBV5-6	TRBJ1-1	CASSLGHRGEAFF
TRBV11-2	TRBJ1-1	CASSPDPVGLNTEAFF
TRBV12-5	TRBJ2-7	CASALTASSYEQYF
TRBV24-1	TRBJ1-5	CATSDTTGDRSQPQHF
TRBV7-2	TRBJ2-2	CASSLAGQGVPGELFF
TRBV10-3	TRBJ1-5	CAISGSVNQPQHF
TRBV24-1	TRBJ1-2	CATSDWTANYGYTF
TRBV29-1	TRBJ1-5	CSVAVSNQPQHF
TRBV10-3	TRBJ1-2	CATLEVPDHYGYTF
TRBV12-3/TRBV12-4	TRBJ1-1	CASSGQGAMNTEAFF
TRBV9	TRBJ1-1	CASSPFDRANTEAFF
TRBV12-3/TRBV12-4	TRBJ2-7	CASSQESSGVYEQYF
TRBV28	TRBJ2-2	CASERLAGGNGELFF
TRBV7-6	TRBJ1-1	CASSRTGGFGEAFF
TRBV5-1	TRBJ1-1	CASSLGQGYTEAFF
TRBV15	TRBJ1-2	CATSRTVAALNYGYTF
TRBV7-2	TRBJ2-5	CASSLSTTREETQYF
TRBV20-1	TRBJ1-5	CSARGPQVEHQPQHF
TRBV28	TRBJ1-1	CASSLDSVPSGTEAFF
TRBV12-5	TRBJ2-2	CASGLVFGGRGTGELFF
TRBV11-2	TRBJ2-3	CASSWGGGSADTQYF
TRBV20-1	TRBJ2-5	CSANPGLADLQETQYF
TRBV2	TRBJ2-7	CARQGYEQYF
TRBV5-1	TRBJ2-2	CASSLVLAGPGELFF
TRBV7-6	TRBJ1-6	CASSPRPLGSYNSPLHF
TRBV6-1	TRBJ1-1	CASSLDRYTEAFF
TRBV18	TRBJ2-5	CASSPPGFETQYF
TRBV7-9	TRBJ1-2	CASSPHQGNGGYTF
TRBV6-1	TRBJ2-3	CASGTSGTGADTQYF
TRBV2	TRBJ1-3	CASSSGDGGTIYF
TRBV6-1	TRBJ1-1	CASSENPNLRGEAFF
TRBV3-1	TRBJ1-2	CASSQARGYYGYTF
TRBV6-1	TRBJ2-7	CAILKHSPYEQYF
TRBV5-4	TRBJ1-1	CASSLDGQGYTEAFF
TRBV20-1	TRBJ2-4	CSALEGGGLSKTSQYF
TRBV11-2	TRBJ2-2	CASSLIPAGGFGELFF
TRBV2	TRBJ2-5	CASSDWQTQYF
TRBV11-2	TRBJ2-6	CASSPLWANVLTF
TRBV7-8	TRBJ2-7	CASSLYKGAYEQYF
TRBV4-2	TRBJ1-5	CASSPGGTGGVTVQWNQPQHF
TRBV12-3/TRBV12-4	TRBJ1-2	CASSFGGRGYTF